This T cell receptor beta chain was sequenced for a study of cytomegalovirus exposure and HLA in healthy donors. Study observations and caveats: Later analysis identified about 15,000 TCR beta sequences associated with HLA alleles, using a false discovery rate threshold of 0.05. In a later analysis, V- and J-gene trimming of beta chains associated with a DCLRE1C missense variant, replicated independently. Evidence from a later analysis indicated that most CMV-associated TCR beta chains looked HLA-restricted.

V was cut by 5 bases and J by 2 bases, with 16 bases left in between. There are 16 residues in the CDR3. CDR1 is LNHNV, CDR2 YYDKDF, per germline (reference sequence). A multiplex PCR was run with 60 Vbeta primers and 13 Jbeta primers. Assay used: immunoSEQ multiplex PCR; TCRdb lists only in-frame clones, some missing. The sample carries 150,000 to 200,000 clones, 80% to 85% recorded once. Details on this clone: The antigen is not known.

The origin of this receptor is a male donor in good health and CMV-seropositive. The chain has TRBV15 and TRBJ2-1, with D perhaps TRBD1 (6 bases). Sequencing used PBMCs. CDR3 sequence: CATSPRGQRTYNEQFF. Here the CDR3 DNA reads TGTGCCACCAGCCCCCGTGGACAGAGAACCTACAATGAGCAGTTCTTC.